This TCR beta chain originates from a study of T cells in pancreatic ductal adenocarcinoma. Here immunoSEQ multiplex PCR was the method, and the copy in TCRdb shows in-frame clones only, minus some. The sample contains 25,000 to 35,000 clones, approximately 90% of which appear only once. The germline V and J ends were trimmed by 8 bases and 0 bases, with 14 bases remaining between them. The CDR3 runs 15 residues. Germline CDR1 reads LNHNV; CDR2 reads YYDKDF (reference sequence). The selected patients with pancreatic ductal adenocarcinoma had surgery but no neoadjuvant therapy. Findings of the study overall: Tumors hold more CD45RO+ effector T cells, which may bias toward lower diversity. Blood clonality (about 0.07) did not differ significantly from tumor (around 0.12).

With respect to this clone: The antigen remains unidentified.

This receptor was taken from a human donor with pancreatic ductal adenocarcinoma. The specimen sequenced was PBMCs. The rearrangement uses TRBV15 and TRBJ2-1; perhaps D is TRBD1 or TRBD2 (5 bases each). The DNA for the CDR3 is TGTGCCACCGGGACGGCCGCCAGCTCCTACAATGAGCAGTTCTTC. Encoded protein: CATGTAASSYNEQFF.